This T cell receptor beta chain was sequenced for a study of T cells after posttransplantation cyclophosphamide. Study-wide results and caveats: Recipient CMV seropositivity and CMV reactivation strongly tracked TRB clonality. Later post-transplant blood repertoires were often dominated by donor CD8+ memory clones. Blood and skin or GI T cell repertoires showed limited TRB overlap.

Details on this clone: Its antigen is not identified.

Data came from immunoSEQ multiplex PCR; TCRdb stores just in-frame clones and leaves some out. The table lists about 10,000 clones, around 85% of them singletons. Treatment was busulfan-fludarabine conditioning, a marrow graft, and cyclophosphamide on days +3 and +4. The CDR3 totals 11 residues. With V trimmed by 6 bases and J by 15 bases, 11 bases remained unmatched. Per the germline V gene, CDR1 is DFQATT and CDR2 is SNEGSKA (reference sequence). The sequence derives from a female patient aged 50-60 years who received an allogeneic stem cell transplant from a related donor, was CMV-positive, and had no GVHD. Some of these T cells may belong to the graft donor. The sequencing here drew on PBMCs, taken 1,700 to 2,000 days after allogeneic stem cell transplant with posttransplant cyclophosphamide. The rearrangement links TRBV20-1 to TRBJ2-1; the match to TRBD2 covers 7 bases. Here the CDR3 reads CSARRGEERFF. In DNA form, the CDR3 reads TGCAGTGCCCGCCGGGGGGAGGAAAGGTTCTTC.